Listed below are T cell receptor beta chains from one sample, sequenced in a study of T-cell memory formation after mild COVID-19. TCRdb independently ran MiXCR on the 5' RACE reads; one entry per CDR3 protein. Here the sample spans 350,000 to 400,000 distinct CDR3 sequences, over 13% being singletons. The sample comprised PBMCs or a T cell subset sorted from them (not recorded which). The receptors were gathered from a man aged 18-30 years who had mild COVID-19 (a few samples of this study predate the infection). Cell type and time point are not known. The CDR3 runs from the conserved cysteine through the conserved F or W. D genes are given only for firm matches. Expanded clones get a size class; other rows say once, few or many, or leave the size out.

>few|TRBD2|TRBJ2-1|TRBV15
CATSRGLANEQFF
TGTGCCACCAGCAGAGGACTAGCCAATGAGCAGTTCTTC
>-|-|TRBJ1-5|TRBV4-1
CASSQGTNQPQHF
TGCGCCAGCAGCCAAGGGACGAATCAGCCCCAGCATTTT
>few|-|TRBJ1-2|TRBV9
CASGPGPYGYTF
TGTGCCAGCGGACCCGGACCCTATGGCTACACCTTC
>-|-|TRBJ1-3|TRBV9
CASSDGGTSGNTIYF
TGTGCCAGCAGCGATGGGGGAACCTCTGGAAACACCATATATTTT
>-|TRBD1|TRBJ2-2|TRBV7-2
CASSFTGARTGELFF
TGTGCCAGCAGCTTTACAGGGGCGAGGACCGGGGAGCTGTTTTTT
>-|-|TRBJ1-6|TRBV12-3/TRBV12-4
CASRKTQGSPLHF
TGTGCCAGCAGGAAGACACAAGGTTCACCCCTCCACTTT
>-|-|TRBJ2-7|TRBV5-1
CASSLAGQSYEQYF
TGCGCCAGCAGCCTTGCGGGACAGTCCTACGAGCAGTACTTC
>many|-|TRBJ1-2|TRBV5-5
CASSLEGPTGYTF
TGTGCCAGCAGCTTGGAGGGCCCGACGGGCTACACCTTC
>many|TRBD2|TRBJ2-2|TRBV7-9
CASSLGGGGSELFF
TGTGCCAGCAGCTTAGGCGGCGGCGGGAGCGAGCTGTTTTTT
>few|TRBD2|TRBJ2-7|TRBV9
CASSVGTSGGASYEQYF
TGTGCCAGCAGCGTAGGGACTAGCGGGGGAGCGTCCTACGAGCAGTACTTC
>few|-|TRBJ2-3|TRBV7-2
CASSPRGADTDTQYF
TGTGCCAGCAGCCCCCGTGGTGCAGACACAGATACGCAGTATTTT
>few|-|TRBJ1-3|TRBV12-3/TRBV12-4
CATIPLRDSGNTIYF
TGTGCCACGATACCCCTCAGGGACTCTGGAAACACCATATATTTT
>-|-|TRBJ2-6|TRBV4-1
CASSRDTTSGANVLTF
TGCGCCAGCAGCCGGGACACGACTTCAGGGGCCAACGTCCTGACTTTC
>few|-|TRBJ1-1|TRBV5-1
CASTLQSEVTEAFF
TGCGCCAGCACCCTACAGTCCGAGGTCACTGAAGCTTTCTTT
>-|TRBD2|TRBJ2-3|TRBV19
CASSLGTSVPDTQYF
TGTGCCAGTAGTCTCGGGACTAGCGTCCCAGATACGCAGTATTTT
>-|TRBD1|TRBJ1-2|TRBV18
CASHRGDYGYTF
TGTGCCAGCCACAGGGGCGACTATGGCTACACCTTC
>-|TRBD1|TRBJ1-5|TRBV18
CASSPDRENQPQHF
TGTGCCAGCTCACCGGACAGGGAAAATCAGCCCCAGCATTTT
>many|-|TRBJ1-4|TRBV5-1
CASSLDSRNEKLFF
TGCGCCAGCAGCTTAGACAGCCGTAATGAAAAACTGTTTTTT
>-|-|TRBJ1-2|TRBV10-2
CASSAGLDWYGYTF
TGCGCCAGCAGTGCTGGATTAGATTGGTATGGCTACACCTTC
>many|-|TRBJ1-1|TRBV5-1
CASSLQQLNTEAFF
TGCGCCAGCAGCTTACAGCAGCTGAACACTGAAGCTTTCTTT
>few|TRBD1|TRBJ2-7|TRBV7-6
CASSSEGTGSYEQYF
TGTGCCAGCAGCTCCGAAGGGACAGGTTCCTACGAGCAGTACTTC
>-|-|TRBJ2-2|TRBV6-2/TRBV6-3
CASSQPDSWQLFF
TGTGCCAGCAGCCAACCGGACAGTTGGCAGCTGTTTTTT
>many|TRBD1|TRBJ2-7|TRBV4-1
CASSQRVSGQGAGSSYEQYF
TGCGCCAGCAGCCAACGGGTTAGTGGACAGGGGGCAGGGTCCAGCTACGAGCAGTACTTC
>few|-|TRBJ1-1|TRBV6-5
CASNRGGNTEAFF
TGTGCCAGCAATCGGGGAGGGAACACTGAAGCTTTCTTT
>-|-|TRBJ2-3|TRBV9
CASSVEYSTDTQYF
TGTGCCAGCAGCGTAGAGTACAGCACAGATACGCAGTATTTT
>few|-|TRBJ1-2|TRBV7-2
CASSPGSRTYGYTF
TGTGCCAGCAGCCCCGGGTCACGGACCTATGGCTACACCTTC
>-|TRBD2|TRBJ2-1|TRBV11-2
CASSRLTSGGLYNEQFF
TGTGCCAGCAGCCGATTGACTAGCGGGGGGCTTTACAATGAGCAGTTCTTC
>few|TRBD2|TRBJ2-3|TRBV5-1
CASSSISGASTDTQYF
TGCGCCAGCAGCTCGATTAGCGGGGCTAGCACAGATACGCAGTATTTT
>many|-|TRBJ1-2|TRBV5-1
CASSTDSSYGYTF
TGCGCCAGCAGCACAGACAGTTCCTATGGCTACACCTTC
>many|TRBD1|TRBJ2-1|TRBV5-1
CASSLEGAYNEQFF
TGTGCCAGCAGCTTAGAGGGGGCTTACAATGAGCAGTTCTTC
>-|-|TRBJ2-6|TRBV7-9
CASSPGHNVLTF
TGTGCCAGCAGCCCGGGACACAACGTCCTGACTTTC
>-|-|TRBJ1-1|TRBV13
CASSSEAGRIEAFF
TGTGCCAGCAGCTCCGAGGCAGGCAGGATTGAAGCTTTCTTT
>few|-|TRBJ1-1|TRBV4-3
CASSQEDRRTEAFF
TGCGCCAGCAGCCAAGAAGATAGGAGGACTGAAGCTTTCTTT
>many|-|TRBJ2-1|TRBV9
CASSVTLAGFSSYNEQFF
TGTGCCAGCAGCGTAACTCTTGCGGGGTTTAGCTCCTACAATGAGCAGTTCTTC
>few|TRBD1|TRBJ1-4|TRBV20-1
CSARDDRGNEKLFF
TGCAGTGCTAGGGACGACAGGGGTAATGAAAAACTGTTTTTT
>-|-|TRBJ2-3|TRBV6-2/TRBV6-3
CASSYWDATDTQYF
TGTGCCAGCAGTTACTGGGACGCCACAGATACGCAGTATTTT